This T cell receptor beta chain was recorded in a study of blood T cells in healthy people across ages. In the study overall: Per two T cells, template switching captured roughly one barcoded beta molecule. General observations from the study: Roughly linearly, TCR beta diversity per million T cells fell as age increased.

PBMCs were isolated at a quantity of at least 7 million per sample. In the case of this clonotype: The antigen remains unidentified.

Germline V gives CDR1 MNHEY, CDR2 SVGEGT. Between the trimmed V and J ends, which lost 4 bases and 12 bases, there was a span of 10 bases. CDR3 length equals 11 residues. The use of a sample-barcoded 5' primer and a J-beta primer mix characterized a second PCR of about 7 to 12 cycles. TCRdb itself ran the 5' RACE reads through MiXCR, one entry per CDR3 protein. The sample lists about 1.4 million distinct CDR3 sequences, approximately 59% occurring once. The genes are TRBV6-2 or TRBV6-3 and TRBJ2-1; no firm D call. The sequencing input was blood. This clonotype was obtained from a man between 18 and 29 years old in good health. The CDR3 spells CASSFGEAQFF. As DNA, the CDR3 is TGTGCCAGCAGTTTCGGAGAAGCGCAGTTCTTC.